This T cell receptor (beta chain) was sequenced in a study of blood T cell repertoires in COVID-19. Study at large: The samples span acute and convalescent COVID-19 from the United States, Italy and Spain. Sources were T cells, B-cell-depleted T cells, or PBMCs; the material itself was cDNA or gDNA.

Per the original data handling: Cell counts per sample came from amplifying reference gene primers. Profiling relied on immunoSEQ multiplex PCR, and the TCRdb table lists in-frame clones only, not all of them. V and J calls and clone size are those listed in that table; D and trimming were worked out from the DNA. Of about 74,000 clones in the sample, roughly nine tenths were seen once. V shed 1 base and J shed 6 bases, with 10 bases lying between them. The CDR3 is 14 amino acids. Germline V gene sequence: CDR1 MGHRA, CDR2 YSYEKL. This clone came up a few times. The sequenced sample was peripheral blood. The source of this sequence is a man between 45 and 60 years old with acute or convalescent COVID-19. The J gene is TRBJ1-5, the V gene TRBV4-1; D is possibly TRBD1 (5 bases). As DNA, the CDR3 is TGCGCCAGCAGCCAAGGCATGGGGGGTCAGCCCCAGCATTTT. This sequence encodes CASSQGMGGQPQHF.